Here is one T cell receptor (beta chain) with its context. This CDR3 is built from 15 residues. The germline V gene encodes CDR1 SGHAT and CDR2 FQNNGV. V gave up 5 bases and J gave up 1 base, with 14 bases separating them. The data are from a study of blood T cell repertoires in COVID-19. For the study at large: Whether acute or convalescent, the COVID-19 samples came from the United States, Italy and Spain. T cells, B-cell-depleted T cells, or PBMCs supplied cDNA or gDNA.

As handled by the study authors: The authors estimated nucleated cell counts from reference gene primer amplification. The protocol was immunoSEQ multiplex PCR, while the TCRdb copy is restricted to in-frame clones and leaves out a portion. V, J and clone size derive from that table, while D and trimming were established from the DNA sequence. Altogether under 300,000 clones are present, around 80% being singletons, with the ten largest covering approximately 3.2%. Material: peripheral blood. V and J are TRBV11-2 and TRBJ2-5; D remains ambiguous. This receptor was identified in a young woman with acute or convalescent COVID-19. The CDR3 DNA sequence: TGTGCCAGCAGCCCAGGTGGGCTGGTCCAAGAGACCCAGTACTTC. Protein sequence: CASSPGGLVQETQYF. The full variable domain, rest sourced from reference TRBV11-2 and TRBJ2-5, is EAGVAQSPRYKIIEKRQSVAFWCNPISGHATLYWYQQILGQGPKLLIQFQNNGVVDDSQLPKDRFSAERLKGVDSTLKIQPAKLEDSAVYLCASSPGGLVQETQYFGPGTRLLVL.